Below are 16 T cell receptor beta chains sequenced from a single sample in a study of blood T cells in healthy people across ages. PCR was performed a second time for about 7 to 11 cycles using a sample-barcoded 5' primer and a J-beta primer mix. TCRdb re-called the 5' RACE reads through MiXCR, storing one row per CDR3 protein. Seen here are over a million distinct CDR3 sequences, 45% observed once, and the top ten hold approximately 20%. The sample comprised blood. These receptor sequences come from a woman aged 55 to 70 in good health.

In this sample, this clonotype turned up many times. The genes are TRBV18 and TRBJ2-1; TRBD2 matches at 11 bases. The CDR3 loop spans 14 amino acids. Losses at the gene ends were 3 bases for V and 5 bases for J; bases not matched to a gene: 0. Per the germline V gene, CDR1 is KGHSH and CDR2 is LQKENI. The DNA of the CDR3 is TGTGCCAGCTCACCGGGACTAGCGGACAATGAGCAGTTCTTC. Encoded protein: CASSPGLADNEQFF. The variable domain in full, completed from reference TRBV18 and TRBJ2-1, reads NAGVMQNPRHLVRRRGQEARLRCSPMKGHSHVYWYRQLPEEGLKFMVYLQKENIIDESGMPKERFSAEFPKEGPSILRIQQVVRGDSAAYFCASSPGLADNEQFFGPGTRLTVL.

CDR3 sequence (DNA): TGTGCCAGCAGCCCCCAGGACCCCTACGAGCAGTACTTC. Translation gives CASSPQDPYEQYF. The chain couples TRBV3-1 to TRBJ2-7, with D unclear. This CDR3 comprises 13 residues. Germline V gives CDR1 LGHDT, CDR2 YNNKEL (reference sequence). V shed 4 bases and J shed 2 bases, with 9 bases lying between them.

This clonotype appeared a few times. CDR3 sequence (DNA): TGTGCCAGCAGCTTAGCACGCAATGAGCAGTACTTC. Translation: CASSLARNEQYF. The chain links TRBV7-9 to TRBJ2-5; D gene unclear. Germline V gene data show CDR1 as SEHNR and CDR2 as FQNEAQ (reference sequence). With 0 bases removed from V and 11 bases from J, the gap between germline ends came to 10 bases. The CDR3 is 12 amino acids.

This clonotype was counted at least ten times. The rearrangement joins TRBV12-3 or TRBV12-4 to TRBJ1-1; D is undetermined. The CDR3 contains 13 residues. Between the trimmed V and J ends, which lost 3 bases and 2 bases, there was a span of 7 bases. CDR3 sequence: CASSLAENTEAFF. The DNA for the CDR3 is TGTGCCAGCAGTTTGGCCGAAAACACTGAAGCTTTCTTT.

This clonotype was counted between two and nine times. CDR3: CASSHDRGRGNQPQHF. The CDR3 DNA sequence: TGTGCCAGCAGCCACGACAGGGGACGGGGCAATCAGCCCCAGCATTTT. The chain uses TRBV6-2 or TRBV6-3 and TRBJ1-5; 8 bases agree with TRBD1. Per the germline V gene, CDR1 is MNHEY and CDR2 is SVGEGT. V lost 6 bases, J lost 2 bases, and 9 bases stayed unmatched. This CDR3 spans 16 amino acids.

V usage is TRBV6-1 and J usage is TRBJ2-1; 13 nucleotides align to TRBD2. The V gene's germline CDR1 is MNHNS and CDR2 SASEGT. The CDR3 runs 16 residues. V shed 4 bases and J 1 base; nucleotides not matched to a gene: 1. CDR3 nucleotide sequence: TGTGCCAGCAGTGGGACTAGCGGGAGATCCTACAATGAGCAGTTCTTC. It encodes CASSGTSGRSYNEQFF.

This rearrangement joins TRBV7-2 to TRBJ2-2, with 7 nucleotides matching TRBD2. The V segment lost 2 bases and the J segment 6 bases; nucleotides outside the gene matches: 12. Germline V lookup: CDR1 SGHTA, CDR2 FQGNSA. The CDR3 is 17 amino acids. The DNA of the CDR3 is TGTGCCAGCAGCTTATCTGGGGGGAGGGTGAAGTCCGGGGAGCTGTTTTTT. This encodes CASSLSGGRVKSGELFF. Complete variable domain (other parts from reference TRBV7-2 and TRBJ2-2): GAGVSQSPSNKVTEKGKDVELRCDPISGHTALYWYRQSLGQGLEFLIYFQGNSAPDKSGLPSDRFSAERTGGSVSTLTIQRTQQEDSAVYLCASSLSGGRVKSGELFFGEGSRLTVL.

This clonotype was seen only a few times. The chain employs TRBV7-9 and TRBJ2-5, with D possibly being TRBD1 (5 bases). The V end lost 5 bases, the J end lost 5 bases, and 15 bases lay between the germline ends. From germline, CDR1 is SEHNR and CDR2 FQNEAQ (reference sequence). The CDR3 is 14 residues long. The CDR3 protein is CASSPNRLRETQYF. In nucleotides, the CDR3 is TGTGCCAGCAGCCCTAACAGGTTACGGGAGACCCAGTACTTC. The entire variable domain, with the rest obtained from reference TRBV7-9 and TRBJ2-5, is as follows: DTGVSQNPRHKITKRGQNVTFRCDPISEHNRLYWYRQTLGQGPEFLTYFQNEAQLEKSRLLSDRFSAERPKGSFSTLEIQRTEQGDSAMYLCASSPNRLRETQYFGPGTRLLVL.

Comments on this clonotype: An end of the junction differs from the germline gene, which may be a read error. The rearrangement uses TRBV18 and TRBJ2-3; 10 positions match TRBD2. The CDR3 has 18 residues. Germline values: CDR1 KGHSH, CDR2 LQKENI. In nucleotides, the CDR3 is TGTGCCAGCTCACCACTATCCGGGGGACTAGCGATCACAGATATGCAGTATTTT. This gives the protein CASSPLSGGLAITDMQYF.

The chain uses TRBV20-1 and TRBJ2-1; 9 bases are shared with TRBD2. The V gene end was trimmed by 6 bases and the J gene end by 13 bases; junction bases not matched to a gene: 16. CDR3 length: 14 residues. Germline lookup yields CDR1 DFQATT and CDR2 SNEGSKA (reference sequence). The CDR3 sequence: CSAHEAGGPRSQFF. DNA of the CDR3: TGCAGTGCCCACGAGGCGGGAGGGCCCAGGAGCCAGTTCTTC.

This clonotype was detected only once. The V gene is TRBV2, the J gene TRBJ2-3, with D tentatively TRBD2 (6 bases). The CDR3 length is 16 residues. Deletions cut 0 bases from V and 0 bases from J, with 10 bases between. CDR1 SNHLY and CDR2 FYNNEI come from the germline V gene. Written as DNA, the CDR3 is TGTGCCAGCAGTGAAGCGCTAAGCGGGAGCACAGATACGCAGTATTTT. It is translated as CASSEALSGSTDTQYF.

This clonotype was counted between two and nine times. V gene TRBV30 combines with J gene TRBJ2-5, with 7 bases aligning to TRBD2. Trimming at V came to 3 bases and at J to 2 bases, leaving 6 bases not matched to a gene. The CDR3 is 14 residues long. The germline CDR1 and CDR2 sequences are GTSNPN and SVGIG (reference sequence). The DNA of the CDR3 is TGTGCCTGGAGCCCCGGGCGGGGGCAAGAGACCCAGTACTTC. Translating it yields CAWSPGRGQETQYF.

This clonotype showed up just once. The rearrangement joins TRBV4-1 to TRBJ1-5, with a weak D call TRBD1 (5 bases). The CDR3 totals 14 residues. V was pared by 2 bases and J by 6 bases, with 11 bases between. The germline V gene encodes CDR1 MGHRA and CDR2 YSYEKL. The DNA for the CDR3 is TGCGCCAGCAGCCAACCAGGGCGTACTCAGCCCCAGCATTTT. This gives the protein CASSQPGRTQPQHF.

The V call is TRBV12-3 or TRBV12-4, the J call TRBJ2-1; 7 bases align to TRBD2. The CDR3 loop spans 20 amino acids. With V trimmed by 6 bases and J by 3 bases, 23 bases remained unmatched. The CDR3 nucleotides read TGTGCCAGCAGCACACTCCGTGGGGGTCTTGGCGGGAGACGCTACAATGAGCAGTTCTTC. Encoded protein: CASSTLRGGLGGRRYNEQFF.

The table lists this clonotype with a few counts. This chain joins TRBV12-3 or TRBV12-4 and TRBJ1-2; D not certain. The CDR3 extends over 16 amino acids. V was pared by 3 bases and J by 4 bases, with 18 bases between. The DNA for the CDR3 is TGTGCCAGCAGTTTGATATCAACGGACCCAACCTATGGCTACACCTTC. Protein: CASSLISTDPTYGYTF.

This chain connects TRBV29-1 to TRBJ2-4; a weak D match, TRBD2 (5 bases). The J call may not be correct, given that the DNA end is closer to TRBJ2-7. The length of the CDR3 is 11 residues. Germline values: CDR1 SQVTM, CDR2 ANQGSEA. The CDR3 protein is CSAEGSSEQYF. The CDR3 DNA reads TGCAGCGCTGAGGGCAGTAGCGAGCAGTACTTC.